This TCR beta chain comes out of a study of Graves' ophthalmopathy and Graves' hyperthyroidism. CDR1 and CDR2 from the germline V gene are ENHRY and SYGVKD. Inclusive of both ends, the CDR3 amounts to 8 amino acids. Investigators amplified TCR beta CDR3 regions from RNA transcripts. First-round RT-PCR with HTBI primers preceded a second-round multiplex PCR. Each CDR3 protein is one row after TCRdb ran MiXCR on the multiplex PCR reads. The sample yields 900,000 to 1,200,000 distinct CDR3 sequences, 35% to 40% seen once. In regard to this clonotype: In this CDR3 the conserved last residue, phenylalanine or tryptophan, is missing, so a read error is likely. The DNA is left out, because the CDR3 cannot be placed on it with certainty; the CDR3 is given as TCRdb lists it.

The chain has TRBV10-3 and TRBJ1-4. The material sequenced was peripheral blood or thyroid tissue (not recorded which). The sequence was collected from an adult man with Graves' hyperthyroidism. CDR3 residues: CAISESGV.